The 19 T cell receptor beta chains below all came from one sample that was sequenced in a study of T-cell reconstitution after alpha-beta-depleted transplantation in children. Molecular barcoding with unique molecular identifiers was used for the TCRbeta library. TCRdb reanalysed the PCR reads using MiXCR and keeps one entry per CDR3 protein. The table records hundreds of thousands of distinct CDR3 sequences, over 10% of them present only once. The input for sequencing was PBMCs, mostly from graft donor cells, taken 360 days after TCRalphabeta/CD19-depleted stem cell transplant. The receptors shown here come from a male patient younger than 18 who had a stem cell transplant for acute myeloid leukemia, so the T cells may come from the graft donor.

Many counts were recorded for this clonotype. The chain has TRBV12-3 or TRBV12-4 and TRBJ2-7, with TRBD1 matching over 8 bases. This CDR3 region has 12 residues. V was clipped by 9 bases and J by 2 bases; unmatched bases: 3. The chain's CDR3 is CASRTGPYEQYF. The CDR3 DNA sequence: TGTGCCAGTCGGACAGGGCCCTACGAGCAGTACTTC.

This clonotype was found a few times. The chain joins TRBV5-4 to TRBJ2-2, with 7 bases aligning to TRBD2. Germline-derived CDR1 and CDR2 are SGHNT and YYREEE (reference sequence). CDR3 length: 15 residues. V dropped 4 bases and J dropped 4; count of bases not matched to a gene: 7. CDR3 DNA: TGTGCCAGCAGCGAGGCGGGACTAAGCACCGGGGAGCTGTTTTTT. Amino acid sequence: CASSEAGLSTGELFF.

V usage is TRBV24-1 and J usage is TRBJ2-1; 8 nucleotides agree with TRBD2. V lost 3 bases and J lost 5; bases outside the gene matches: 5. CDR1 and CDR2 from the germline V gene are KGHDR and SFDVKD. This CDR3 comprises 15 residues. CDR3 region: CATSDLAGVDNEQFF. CDR3 coding DNA: TGTGCCACCAGTGATCTAGCGGGCGTAGACAATGAGCAGTTCTTC.

This clonotype has a count of ten or more. As DNA, the CDR3 is TGTGCCAGCAGTTACTTCGTCGGGCCTACTGAAGCTTTCTTT. The encoded protein is CASSYFVGPTEAFF. V and J are TRBV6-5 and TRBJ1-1; D ambiguous. Trimming stripped 1 base from V and 5 bases from J, with 11 bases between. From germline, CDR1 is MNHEY and CDR2 SVGAGI. The CDR3 runs to 14 residues.

This clonotype occurred a few times. The chain joins TRBV7-8 to TRBJ2-2; 11 bases match TRBD1. The ends lost 5 bases at V and 7 bases at J; junction bases unmatched: 15. CDR3 size: 18 residues. Germline V gene lookup returns CDR1 SGHVS and CDR2 FQNEAQ. The CDR3 reads CASSPGQGASRGIGELFF. In nucleotides, the CDR3 is TGTGCCAGCAGCCCAGGACAGGGGGCGTCCCGGGGAATCGGGGAGCTGTTTTTT.

The table lists this clonotype with a few counts. The genes are TRBV6-5 and TRBJ2-1; 11 bases fit TRBD2. V gave up 3 bases and J gave up 7 bases; unmatched junction bases: 5. CDR1 is MNHEY and CDR2 is SVGAGI in the germline V gene. The CDR3 runs 15 residues. The CDR3 loop reads CASSYSGRANNEQFF. CDR3 DNA sequence: TGTGCCAGCAGTTATAGCGGGAGGGCCAATAATGAGCAGTTCTTC.

V gene TRBV7-2 combines with J gene TRBJ2-1; 9 bases match TRBD1. The trim removed 5 bases at V and 5 bases at J, leaving 7 bases unmatched. CDR1 is SGHTA and CDR2 is FQGNSA in the germline V gene. The length of the CDR3 is 15 residues. DNA of the CDR3: TGTGCCAGCAGCCAACAGGGGGCTCTGGACAATGAGCAGTTCTTC. Its protein is CASSQQGALDNEQFF.

This clonotype was detected a few times. The chain links TRBV20-1 to TRBJ2-5, with TRBD2 identical over 9 bases. V was clipped by 0 bases and J by 7 bases; unmatched bases: 12. CDR1 is DFQATT and CDR2 is SNEGSKA in the germline V gene (reference sequence). This CDR3 is 16 amino acids long. CDR3 amino acids: CSAREREGVVGGTQYF. CDR3 coding DNA: TGCAGTGCTAGAGAGCGGGAGGGAGTTGTGGGTGGGACCCAGTACTTC.

There are a few counts of this clonotype. The chain is built from TRBV6-2 or TRBV6-3 and TRBJ2-1; 7 bases map to TRBD2. CDR1 is MNHEY and CDR2 is SVGEGT in the germline V gene. The V gene end was trimmed by 2 bases and the J gene end by 10 bases; junction bases not matched to a gene: 8. This CDR3 contains 14 residues. In nucleotides, the CDR3 is TGTGCCAGCAGTTACGGGGGAGGGCCGAACGAGCAGTTCTTC. This encodes CASSYGGGPNEQFF.

The V and J genes are TRBV6-2 or TRBV6-3 and TRBJ2-1; D not resolved. V lost 0 bases to trimming and J lost 5 bases, with 11 bases between them. Looked up from germline, CDR1 is MNHEY and CDR2 is SVGEGT. The CDR3 has 15 residues. CDR3 coding DNA: TGTGCCAGCAGTTACTCGTTCGGAGATAACAATGAGCAGTTCTTC. It yields the protein CASSYSFGDNNEQFF.

This chain joins TRBV4-2 and TRBJ2-7, with 9 bases lining up with TRBD2. The CDR3 contains 17 residues. Per the germline V gene, CDR1 is LGHNA and CDR2 is YNFKEQ. V shed 0 bases and J 4 bases; nucleotides not matched to a gene: 10. The CDR3 DNA reads TGTGCCAGCAGCCAAGAAAGACGCGGGAGGGCCGTGTACGAGCAGTACTTC. Translated, it gives CASSQERRGRAVYEQYF.

This clonotype was recorded a few times. The CDR3 DNA sequence: TGTGCCAGCAGGAGGGACACCGGGGAGCTGTTTTTT. Its translation: CASRRDTGELFF. This chain connects TRBV7-2 to TRBJ2-2; a weak D match, TRBD2 (5 bases). The CDR3 length is 12 residues. V shed 6 bases and J shed 3 bases, with 5 bases lying between them. Germline CDR1 and CDR2: SGHTA and FQGNSA.

This clonotype has more than one count but fewer than ten. CDR3 sequence reads: CASSLKWDRNTEAFF. The CDR3 region has the DNA TGTGCCAGCAGTCTAAAGTGGGACAGGAACACTGAAGCTTTCTTT. The chain links TRBV7-3 to TRBJ1-1, with 7 positions matching TRBD1. Germline assignment: CDR1 SGHTA and CDR2 FQGTGA. The ends lost 6 bases at V and 1 base at J; junction bases unmatched: 8. CDR3 length: 15 residues.

The V call is TRBV2, the J call TRBJ2-2; D unresolved. This CDR3 region has 12 residues. Trimming took 3 bases from V and 6 from J, leaving 5 bases between them. The germline gives CDR1 SNHLY, CDR2 FYNNEI. CDR3 in amino acids: CASSEGSGELFF. The CDR3 DNA follows: TGTGCCAGCAGTGAGGGGTCCGGGGAGCTGTTTTTT.

In this sample, this clonotype turned up many times. V gene TRBV5-1 combines with J gene TRBJ2-7; TRBD2 matches at 7 bases. Germline V gene data show CDR1 as SGHRS and CDR2 as YFSETQ. This CDR3 has 17 amino acids. The junction had 9 bases not matched to a gene; V was cut back by 0 bases and J by 0 bases. CDR3 amino acids: CASSLVYRLAASYEQYF. The DNA of the CDR3 is TGCGCCAGCAGCTTGGTGTATCGCCTAGCGGCCTCCTACGAGCAGTACTTC.

This chain links TRBV6-5 with TRBJ2-1; D ambiguous. The CDR3 length is 11 residues. From germline, CDR1 is MNHEY and CDR2 SVGAGI. Deletions cut 5 bases from V and 9 bases from J, with 8 bases between. As DNA, the CDR3 is TGTGCCAGCAGTAAGCTTCGTGAGCAGTTCTTC. Its protein product is CASSKLREQFF.

J is TRBJ2-3 and V is TRBV29-1, with D perhaps TRBD1 (6 bases). Germline V CDR1 and CDR2: SQVTM, ANQGSEA. Trimming pared 4 bases from V and 2 bases from J, leaving 13 bases between. The CDR3 spans 14 residues. The CDR3: CSVAQGINTDTQYF. The CDR3 nucleotides are TGCAGCGTTGCTCAGGGGATCAACACAGATACGCAGTATTTT.

A few counts support this clonotype. V usage is TRBV6-1 and J usage is TRBJ2-7; 8 bases map to TRBD1. With 6 bases clipped from V and 7 bases from J, the junction kept 11 bases outside the gene matches. This CDR3 comprises 14 residues. Germline values: CDR1 MNHNS, CDR2 SASEGT. The CDR3 reads CASRELTGTGEQYF. In DNA form, the CDR3 reads TGTGCCAGCAGAGAACTTACCGGGACAGGTGAGCAGTACTTC.

This clonotype was counted between two and nine times. The rearrangement links TRBV28 to TRBJ2-1, with D maybe TRBD2 (5 bases). The CDR3 consists of 19 residues. Looked up from germline, CDR1 is MDHEN and CDR2 is SYDVKM. V was cut by 5 bases and J by 2 bases, with 25 bases left in between. CDR3 bases: TGTGCCAGCAGTCCCATTATGGGGTCCCTCGCGGAGGCCTACAATGAGCAGTTCTTC. Protein sequence: CASSPIMGSLAEAYNEQFF.